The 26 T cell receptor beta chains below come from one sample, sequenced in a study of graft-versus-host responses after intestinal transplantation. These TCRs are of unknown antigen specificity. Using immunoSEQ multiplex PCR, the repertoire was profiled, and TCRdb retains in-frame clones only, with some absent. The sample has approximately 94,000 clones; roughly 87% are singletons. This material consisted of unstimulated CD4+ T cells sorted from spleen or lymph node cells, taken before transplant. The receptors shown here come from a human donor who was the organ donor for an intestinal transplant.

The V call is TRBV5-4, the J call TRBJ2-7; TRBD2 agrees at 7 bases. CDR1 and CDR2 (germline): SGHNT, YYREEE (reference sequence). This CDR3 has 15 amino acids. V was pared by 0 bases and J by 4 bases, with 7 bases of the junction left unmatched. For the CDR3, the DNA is TGTGCCAGCAGCTTGGCGTCCTACGGGGGGTACGAGCAGTACTTC. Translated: CASSLASYGGYEQYF. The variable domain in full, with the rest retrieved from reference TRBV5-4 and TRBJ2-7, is ETGVTQSPTHLIKTRGQQVTLRCSSQSGHNTVSWYQQALGQGPQFIFQYYREEENGRGNFPPRFSGLQFPNYSSELNVNALELDDSALYLCASSLASYGGYEQYFGPGTRLTVT.

The CDR3 loop is CASSLEGQGNQPQHF. CDR3 nucleotide sequence: TGCGCCAGCAGCTTGGAGGGACAGGGGAATCAGCCCCAGCATTTT. The chain links TRBV5-1 to TRBJ1-5; 10 bases map to TRBD1. Per the germline V gene, CDR1 is SGHRS and CDR2 is YFSETQ. V gave up 0 bases and J gave up 4 bases; unmatched junction bases: 1. This CDR3 is built from 15 residues. Drawing the rest from reference TRBV5-1 and TRBJ1-5, the complete variable domain is KAGVTQTPRYLIKTRGQQVTLSCSPISGHRSVSWYQQTPGQGLQFLFEYFSETQRNKGNFPGRFSGRQFSNSRSEMNVSTLELGDSALYLCASSLEGQGNQPQHFGDGTRLSIL.

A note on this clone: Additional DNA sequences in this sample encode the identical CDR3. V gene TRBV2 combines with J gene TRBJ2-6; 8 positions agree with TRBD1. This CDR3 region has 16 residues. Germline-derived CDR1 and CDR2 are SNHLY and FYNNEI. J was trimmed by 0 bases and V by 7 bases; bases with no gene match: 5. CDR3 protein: CASIPDRVSGANVLTF. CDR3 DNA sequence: TGTGCCAGCATTCCGGACAGGGTCTCTGGGGCCAACGTCCTGACTTTC.

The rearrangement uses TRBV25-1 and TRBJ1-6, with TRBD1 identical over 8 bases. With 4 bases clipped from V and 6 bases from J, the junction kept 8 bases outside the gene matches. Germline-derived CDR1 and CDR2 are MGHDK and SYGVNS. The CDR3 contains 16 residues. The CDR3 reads CASSGQGSIINSPLHF. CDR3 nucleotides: TGTGCCAGCAGTGGACAGGGGTCAATAATTAATTCACCCCTCCACTTT. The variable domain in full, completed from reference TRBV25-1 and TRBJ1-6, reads EADIYQTPRYLVIGTGKKITLECSQTMGHDKMYWYQQDPGMELHLIHYSYGVNSTEKGDLSSESTVSRIRTEHFPLTLESARPSHTSQYLCASSGQGSIINSPLHFGNGTRLTVT.

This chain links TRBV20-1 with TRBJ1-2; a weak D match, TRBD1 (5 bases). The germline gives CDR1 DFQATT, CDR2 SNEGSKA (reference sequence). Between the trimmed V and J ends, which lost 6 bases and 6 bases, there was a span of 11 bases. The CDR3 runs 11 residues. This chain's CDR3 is CSATGVHGYTF. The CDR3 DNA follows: TGCAGTGCAACAGGCGTTCATGGCTACACCTTC.

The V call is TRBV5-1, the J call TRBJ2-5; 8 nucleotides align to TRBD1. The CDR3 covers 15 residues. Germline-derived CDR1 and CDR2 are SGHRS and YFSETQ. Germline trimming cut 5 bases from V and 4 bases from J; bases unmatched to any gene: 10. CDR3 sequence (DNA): TGCGCCAGCAGTTCTCAAGGACAGGGCATAGAGACCCAGTACTTC. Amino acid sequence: CASSSQGQGIETQYF.

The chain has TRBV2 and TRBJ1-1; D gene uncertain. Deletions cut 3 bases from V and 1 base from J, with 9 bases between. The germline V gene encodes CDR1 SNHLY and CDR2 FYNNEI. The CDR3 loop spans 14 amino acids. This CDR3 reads CASSEGRTNTEAFF. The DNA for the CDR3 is TGTGCCAGCAGTGAGGGCAGAACGAACACTGAAGCTTTCTTT.

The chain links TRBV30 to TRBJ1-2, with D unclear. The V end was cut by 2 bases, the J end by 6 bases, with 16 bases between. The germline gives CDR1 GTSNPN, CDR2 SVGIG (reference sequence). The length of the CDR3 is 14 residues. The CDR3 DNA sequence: TGTGCCTGGAGTAAGGGCCGCATCCCGCATGGCTACACCTTC. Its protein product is CAWSKGRIPHGYTF. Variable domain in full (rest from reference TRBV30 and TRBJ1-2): SQTIHQWPATLVQPVGSPLSLECTVEGTSNPNLYWYRQAAGRGLQLLFYSVGIGQISSEVPQNLSASRPQDRQFILSSKKLLLSDSGFYLCAWSKGRIPHGYTFGSGTRLTVV.

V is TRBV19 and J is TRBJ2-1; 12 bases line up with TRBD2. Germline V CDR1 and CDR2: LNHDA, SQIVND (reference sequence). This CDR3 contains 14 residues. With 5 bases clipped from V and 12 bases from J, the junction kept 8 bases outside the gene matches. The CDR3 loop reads CASSPTSGGSVQFF. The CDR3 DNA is TGTGCCAGTAGTCCGACTAGCGGGGGAAGCGTGCAGTTCTTC.

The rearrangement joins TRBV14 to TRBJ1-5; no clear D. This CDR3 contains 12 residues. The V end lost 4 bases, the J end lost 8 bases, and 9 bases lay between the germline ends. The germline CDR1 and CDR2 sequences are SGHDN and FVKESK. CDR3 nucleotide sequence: TGTGCCAGCAGCCGAGGAAAAGAGCCCCAGCATTTT. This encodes CASSRGKEPQHF.

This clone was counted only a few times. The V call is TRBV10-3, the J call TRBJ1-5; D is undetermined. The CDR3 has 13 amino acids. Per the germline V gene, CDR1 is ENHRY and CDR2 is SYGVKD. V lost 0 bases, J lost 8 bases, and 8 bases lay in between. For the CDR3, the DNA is TGTGCCATCAGTGAGTCTAGGTCTGAGCCCCAGCATTTT. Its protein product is CAISESRSEPQHF.

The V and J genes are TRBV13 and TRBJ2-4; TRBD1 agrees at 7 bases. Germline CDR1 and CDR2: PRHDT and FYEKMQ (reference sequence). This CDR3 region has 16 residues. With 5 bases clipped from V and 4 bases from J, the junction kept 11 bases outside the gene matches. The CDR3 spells CASSGLRDRAKNIQYF. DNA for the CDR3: TGTGCCAGCAGCGGGCTCCGGGACAGAGCGAAAAACATTCAGTACTTC.

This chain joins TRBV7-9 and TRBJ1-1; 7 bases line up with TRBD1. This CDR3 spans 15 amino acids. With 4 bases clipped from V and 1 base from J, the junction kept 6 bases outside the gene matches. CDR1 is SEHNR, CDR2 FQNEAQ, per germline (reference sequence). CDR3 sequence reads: CASSWRQGSNTEAFF. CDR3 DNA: TGTGCCAGCAGCTGGAGACAGGGTTCGAACACTGAAGCTTTCTTT.

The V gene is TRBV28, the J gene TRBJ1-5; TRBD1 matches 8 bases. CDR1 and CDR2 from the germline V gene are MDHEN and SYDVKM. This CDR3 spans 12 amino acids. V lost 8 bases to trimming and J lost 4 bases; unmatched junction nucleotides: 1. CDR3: CASDRGNQPQHF. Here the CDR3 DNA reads TGTGCCAGCGACAGGGGTAATCAGCCCCAGCATTTT.

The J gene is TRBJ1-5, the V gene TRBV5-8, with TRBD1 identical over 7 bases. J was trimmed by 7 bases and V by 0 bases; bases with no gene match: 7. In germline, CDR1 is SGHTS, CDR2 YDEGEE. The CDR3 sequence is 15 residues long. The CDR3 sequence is CASSLASGGRQPQHF. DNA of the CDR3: TGTGCCAGCAGCTTGGCATCAGGGGGAAGACAGCCCCAGCATTTT.

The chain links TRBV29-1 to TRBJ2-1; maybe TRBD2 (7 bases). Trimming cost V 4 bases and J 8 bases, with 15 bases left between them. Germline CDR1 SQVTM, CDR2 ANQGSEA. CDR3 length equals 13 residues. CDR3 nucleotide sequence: TGCAGCGTTGTTGGGGGGGCCCTCTATGAGCAGTTCTTC. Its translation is CSVVGGALYEQFF.

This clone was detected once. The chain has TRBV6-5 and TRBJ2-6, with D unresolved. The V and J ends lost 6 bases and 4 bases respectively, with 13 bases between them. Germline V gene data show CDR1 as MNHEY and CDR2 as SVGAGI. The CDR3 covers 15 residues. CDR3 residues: CASSQALWGANVLTF. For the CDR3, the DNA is TGTGCCAGCAGCCAAGCACTGTGGGGGGCCAACGTCCTGACTTTC.

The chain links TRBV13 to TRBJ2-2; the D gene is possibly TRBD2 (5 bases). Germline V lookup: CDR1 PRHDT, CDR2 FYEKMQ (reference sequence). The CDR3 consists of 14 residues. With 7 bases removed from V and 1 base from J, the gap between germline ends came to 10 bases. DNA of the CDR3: TGTGCCAGCACCCCTAGCCGGAACACCGGGGAGCTGTTTTTT. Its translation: CASTPSRNTGELFF.

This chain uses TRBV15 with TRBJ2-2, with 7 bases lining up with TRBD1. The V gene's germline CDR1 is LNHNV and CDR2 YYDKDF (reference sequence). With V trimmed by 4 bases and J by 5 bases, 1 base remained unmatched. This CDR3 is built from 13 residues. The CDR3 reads CATSTRGTGELFF. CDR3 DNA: TGTGCCACCAGCACCAGGGGGACCGGGGAGCTGTTTTTT.

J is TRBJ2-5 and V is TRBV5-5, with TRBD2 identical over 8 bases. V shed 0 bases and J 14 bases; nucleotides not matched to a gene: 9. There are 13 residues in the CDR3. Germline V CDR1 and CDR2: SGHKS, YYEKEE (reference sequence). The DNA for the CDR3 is TGTGCCAGCAGCTTGGAGAGGGCGGGGGGTGGCTACTTC. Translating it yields CASSLERAGGGYF.

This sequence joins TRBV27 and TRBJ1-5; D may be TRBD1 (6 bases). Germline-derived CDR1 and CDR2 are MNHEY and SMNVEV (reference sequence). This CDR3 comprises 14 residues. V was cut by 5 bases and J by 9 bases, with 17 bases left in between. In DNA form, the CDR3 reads TGTGCCAGCAGTCAACAGGGTCCCCATTGGCCCCAGCATTTT. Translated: CASSQQGPHWPQHF.

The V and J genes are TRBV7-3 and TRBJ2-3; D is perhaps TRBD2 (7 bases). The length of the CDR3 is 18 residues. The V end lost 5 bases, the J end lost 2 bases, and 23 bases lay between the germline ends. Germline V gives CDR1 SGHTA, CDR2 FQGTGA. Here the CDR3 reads CASSPLRGGGGTTDTQYF. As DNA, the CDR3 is TGTGCCAGCAGCCCATTAAGGGGGGGCGGGGGTACCACAGATACGCAGTATTTT.

CDR3 sequence reads: CASRLVWTGAANTGELFF. CDR3 DNA: TGTGCCAGCAGATTAGTATGGACAGGGGCCGCGAACACCGGGGAGCTGTTTTTT. The V gene is TRBV6-7, the J gene TRBJ2-2; 9 bases match TRBD1. TRBV6-7 qualifies as an ORF whose function is uncertain. V gave up 6 bases and J gave up 0 bases; unmatched junction bases: 11. This CDR3 has 18 residues.

This CDR3 reads CASSPLPSGYNGYTF. The CDR3 nucleotides are TGCGCCAGCAGCCCTCTTCCCTCAGGTTACAATGGCTACACCTTC. The rearrangement joins TRBV5-1 to TRBJ1-2; D is unclear. CDR1 is SGHRS, CDR2 YFSETQ, per germline. Trimming left V 4 bases short and J 6 bases short, with 19 bases between. The CDR3 sequence is 15 residues long.

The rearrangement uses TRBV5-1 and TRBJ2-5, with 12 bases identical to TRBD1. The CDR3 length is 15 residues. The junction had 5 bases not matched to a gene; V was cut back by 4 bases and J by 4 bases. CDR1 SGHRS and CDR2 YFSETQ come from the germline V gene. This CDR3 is CASSSGTGGIETQYF. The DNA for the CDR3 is TGCGCCAGCAGCAGCGGGACAGGGGGCATAGAGACCCAGTACTTC.

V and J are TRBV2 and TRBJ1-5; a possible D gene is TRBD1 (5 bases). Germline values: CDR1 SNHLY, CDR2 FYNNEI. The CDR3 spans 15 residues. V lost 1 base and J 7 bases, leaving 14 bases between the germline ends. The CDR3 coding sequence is TGTGCCAGCAGTGAAGGGGGGTTTGGAGGGCAGCCCCAGCATTTT. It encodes CASSEGGFGGQPQHF.